A single T cell receptor (beta chain) is shown here with its context. These data belong to a study of blood T cell repertoires in COVID-19. Sequencing was performed with immunoSEQ multiplex PCR; in TCRdb, only in-frame clones are kept and a portion is missing. The profile shows a few hundred thousand clones, roughly 88% of them singletons. The specimen was PBMCs or T cells enriched from blood (not recorded which). The TCR was taken from a woman between 40 and 55 years old with acute COVID-19.

The CDR3 DNA reads TGTGCCAGCTCACCATATCAGACAGGGGAATCCGAGCAGTACTTC. This gives the protein CASSPYQTGESEQYF. The chain links TRBV18 to TRBJ2-7; TRBD1 aligns across 8 bases. V dropped 2 bases and J dropped 6; count of bases not matched to a gene: 9. Germline loops: CDR1 KGHSH, CDR2 LQKENI. This CDR3 comprises 15 residues.